The present TCR beta chain was sequenced within a study of T cell responses to AZD1222 COVID-19 vaccine listed by TCRdb under 2021. With respect to the entire study: TCR sequencing covered fewer than 250 trial participants: 207 given two doses of AZD1222 and 26 given two doses of MenACWY control vaccine. Trial participants were enrolled by age into 18-55, 56-69 and 70-plus year subgroups, with approximately 150, 30 and 60 TCR-sequenced participants respectively.

The time point label, read with the paper, signifies: about 28 days (+/-7) after the second vaccine dose. Because spike-specific TCR depth and breadth did not differ between the two schedules, AZD1222 recipients who got a second dose at roughly 4 weeks were pooled with those who got a second dose at roughly 12 weeks. Vaccinee samples came from UK trials COV001 and COV002, including a single-blind randomized controlled phase 2/3 trial of AZD1222 (ChAdOx1 nCoV-19) in healthy adults. For TCRbeta chain sequencing, PBMC samples from trial participants were taken at day 0 and at day 28 after the second dose. Study-wide conclusions, independent of this receptor: Reportedly, close to half of the unique spike-specific TCRs recognized epitopes lying outside the regions that are mutated in the B.1.351 and B.1.1.7 variants. The 56-69-year group was small, and its depth increase did not reach significance, likely because of low power. Participants were mostly white British, with more females than males. The authors suggested clonal diversity may have been underestimated. No day 14 peak-response samples were available, so repertoires were characterized only after the peak T cell response. Conclusions about previously exposed vaccinees were limited because only five to seven AZD1222 recipients were SARS-CoV-2 seropositive at baseline. After two AZD1222 doses, spike-specific TCR breadth and depth were significantly higher than at day 0 and than in MenACWY recipients. Vaccine-associated CD4 TCRs spanned the whole spike protein, with dominant responses in regions 160-218 and 743-854.

The CDR3 regions of human TCRbeta chains were analyzed by immunosequencing. For the original study's pipeline: TCRs in the repertoires were matched against a reference library of SARS-CoV-2-specific TCRs that had been generated with the MIRA antigen-specificity platform. Breadth was defined as the fraction of unique TCRs that were SARS-CoV-2-associated, and depth was defined as the fraction of total T cells that were SARS-CoV-2-associated. Using the MIRA data, each spike-specific TCR was mapped to the spike region that the TCR reacts to and placed in a CD4 or CD8 class. Log10-transformed breadth and depth values were compared by one-way ANOVA with Sidak's multiple comparisons tests. This immuneACCESS table, as held by TCRdb, lists in-frame sequences with V and J called but not all clones. Of the missing ones, under half trace to an unresolved V gene in checked studies; the others have no known cause. V and J calls and clone size come straight from that table; D and trimming were deduced from the DNA. Recorded for this sample are over 85,000 clones; roughly 92% of them occurred a single time. Jointly, the top ten make up approximately 2.7% of the sample.

Concerning this clone: The antigen this receptor binds is unknown. One base away there is no much larger clone; base qualities are not given.

Ends trimmed: V by 5 bases, J by 0 bases; bases unmatched to a gene: 9. CDR1 and CDR2 were assigned from the germline V gene as SNHLY and FYNNEI. Counted from cysteine to phenylalanine, this CDR3 has 17 amino acids. The CDR3 DNA has 51 bases and is translated from base 1. The chain is encoded by TRBV2 joined to TRBJ1-1, with 10 bases matching TRBD1. The sample consisted of peripheral blood, taken 28 days after the second AZD1222 dose. This TCR was sampled from an adult who received the AZD1222 COVID-19 vaccine. CDR3 region: CASSYLRTGGMNTEAFF. The DNA reads TGTGCCAGCAGTTACCTCCGGACAGGGGGTATGAACACTGAAGCTTTCTTT.